A selection of T cell receptor beta chains follows, all from one sample in a study of T-cell reconstitution after alpha-beta-depleted transplantation in children. TCRdb re-analysed the PCR reads in MiXCR, keeping a single row per CDR3 protein. The sample consists of about 500,000 distinct CDR3 sequences, around a third of them appearing once. The source material was PBMCs from the stem cell graft donor, sampled from the stem cell graft. These receptors were taken from a human donor who donated a stem cell graft to a child with aplastic anemia. Each CDR3 is given with its conserved first and last residue. The D gene is left open where the match is weak. Clone size is stated in some rows and not others, as once, few, many or a class when expanded.

j_call v_call d_call clone_size cdr3_nt cdr3_aa
TRBJ1-4 TRBV10-3 TRBD1 NA TGTGCCATCAGTGCTTCCGGGACAGGTTGGAATGAAAAACTGTTTTTT CAISASGTGWNEKLFF
TRBJ2-3 TRBV6-5 NA few TGTGCCAGCAGTCTGACTAGAGGGGGGGCAGATACGCAGTATTTT CASSLTRGGADTQYF
TRBJ1-2 TRBV11-2 NA NA TGTGCCAGCAGCTTACCGACAGCCTCTAACTATGGCTACACCTTC CASSLPTASNYGYTF
TRBJ1-1 TRBV7-8 NA once TGTGCCAGCAGCTTAGGGTGGACAACGAACACTGAAGCTTTCTTT CASSLGWTTNTEAFF
TRBJ1-1 TRBV7-2 NA NA TGTGCCAGCAGCTCCCGTAACACCGACACTGAAGCTTTCTTT CASSSRNTDTEAFF
TRBJ2-1 TRBV20-1 NA NA TGCAGTGTCGCCCCTCTGATTACATCAGGGAATGAGCAGTTCTTC CSVAPLITSGNEQFF
TRBJ1-1 TRBV6-2/TRBV6-3 TRBD1 NA TGTGCCAGCAGTTCCATAGGACAGGGGAACACTGAAGCTTTCTTT CASSSIGQGNTEAFF
TRBJ2-2 TRBV7-3 TRBD2 NA TGTGCCAGCGGCCGGGAGGGGGGGCTGAACACCGGGGAGCTGTTTTTT CASGREGGLNTGELFF
TRBJ2-1 TRBV27 TRBD2 NA TGTGCCAGCGGGATACTAGCGGGACAATACAATGAGCAGTTCTTC CASGILAGQYNEQFF
TRBJ2-1 TRBV7-8 TRBD2 few TGTGCCAGCAGCTTACCCCATCGGACTAGCGGGTTGAGCTCCTACAATGAGCAGTTCTTC CASSLPHRTSGLSSYNEQFF
TRBJ1-1 TRBV11-1 NA many TGTGCCAGCAGCTTAAGGGCCACTGAAGCTTTCTTT CASSLRATEAFF
TRBJ2-3 TRBV6-5 NA few TGTGCCAGCAGTTACTCGCTAAAAAAGCCCCCCACAGATACGCAGTATTTT CASSYSLKKPPTDTQYF
TRBJ2-4 TRBV20-1 TRBD2 once TGCAGTGCTAGAGAACTTCTGGCGGGAGGGCCTTCTGCCAAAAACATTCAGTACTTC CSARELLAGGPSAKNIQYF
TRBJ2-3 TRBV11-2 TRBD2 many TGTGCCAGCAGCGTAACTAGCGGCAGCACAGATACGCAGTATTTT CASSVTSGSTDTQYF
TRBJ1-4 TRBV20-1 NA NA TGCAGTGCTACCCGGACCGGGGGGAGGACAACTAATGAAAAACTGTTTTTT CSATRTGGRTTNEKLFF
TRBJ2-3 TRBV10-2 NA many TGCGCCAGCAGGATAGACATTTATACGCAGTATTTT CASRIDIYTQYF
TRBJ1-4 TRBV5-6 NA few TGTGCCAGCAGTATGCAGGGTAACAGGAATGAAAAACTGTTTTTT CASSMQGNRNEKLFF
TRBJ1-1 TRBV5-1 NA few TGCGCCAGCAGCTTGGGGACCTCCTTAGGCGCTGAAGCTTTCTTT CASSLGTSLGAEAFF
TRBJ1-1 TRBV5-1 NA many TGTGCCAGCAGTTTAGGTGCAGCGAACACTGAAGCTTTCTTT CASSLGAANTEAFF
TRBJ2-7 TRBV9 NA NA TGTGCCAGCAGCCTCAGTCTAGCGATATCGGACGAGCAGTACTTC CASSLSLAISDEQYF
TRBJ2-6 TRBV9 NA NA TGTGCCAGCAGCGTAGGGAACTCTGGGGCCAACGGCCTGACTTTC CASSVGNSGANGLTF
TRBJ2-3 TRBV5-6 NA once TGTGCCAGCAGCTTCGAGTCTAGCGGCACAGATACGCAGTATTTT CASSFESSGTDTQYF
TRBJ1-5 TRBV4-2 NA few TGTGCCAGCAGCCCCGGACAGAATAGCAATCAGCCCCAGCATTTT CASSPGQNSNQPQHF
TRBJ1-1 TRBV28 NA NA TGTGCCAGCCCACCAGGGGCGGTGGAGATGAACACTGAAGCTTTCTTT CASPPGAVEMNTEAFF
TRBJ2-4 TRBV29-1 NA few TGCAGCGCTGGGAAAAACATTCAGTACTTC CSAGKNIQYF
TRBJ1-5 TRBV6-5 NA NA TGTGCCAGCAGTTACCAACAGGGAAACCAGCCCCAGCATTTT CASSYQQGNQPQHF
TRBJ1-6 TRBV20-1 NA few TGCAGTGCTCCAGTGGGCTCCTATAATTCACCCCTCCACTTT CSAPVGSYNSPLHF